Below are 25 T cell receptor beta chains sequenced from a single sample in a study of blood T cell repertoires in COVID-19. Repertoires were generated with immunoSEQ multiplex PCR, while TCRdb's copy carries only in-frame clones and drops some. This sample yields 200,000 to 250,000 clones, of which roughly four fifths are seen a single time; approximately 4.9% belongs to the top ten. What was sequenced was PBMCs or T cells enriched from blood (not recorded which). The receptor set was obtained from a woman between 50 and 59 years old who had been exposed to COVID-19.

The CDR3 region is CASSDPGGKRTEAFF. The CDR3 DNA is TGTGCCAGCAGTGATCCAGGGGGTAAGAGGACTGAAGCTTTCTTT. The genes are TRBV6-1 and TRBJ1-1; 7 bases are a match to TRBD1. With V trimmed by 3 bases and J by 5 bases, 9 bases remained unmatched. The CDR3 contains 15 residues. Germline V gene sequence: CDR1 MNHNS, CDR2 SASEGT.

V gene TRBV7-9 combines with J gene TRBJ2-7, with D perhaps matching TRBD1 (6 bases). Germline V gives CDR1 SEHNR, CDR2 FQNEAQ (reference sequence). The CDR3 extends over 14 amino acids. With 4 bases removed from V and 2 bases from J, the gap between germline ends came to 12 bases. CDR3 sequence (DNA): TGTGCCAGCAGCTCAGGGGAGAGGACCTACGAGCAGTACTTC. Translating gives CASSSGERTYEQYF.

V and J are TRBV21-1 and TRBJ1-2; TRBD1 is the table's D call and was not checked against the DNA. TRBV21-1 is flagged as a pseudogene. CDR3 length: 16 amino acids. The CDR3 region is CARGDFSRQGTRGYTF. The CDR3 region has the DNA TGTGCCAGGGGAGACTTTTCCCGACAGGGGACTCGTGGCTACACCTTC.

This clone was recorded only once. The chain uses TRBV15 and TRBJ1-2; 10 positions match TRBD1. The junction had 6 bases not matched to a gene; V was cut back by 5 bases and J by 6 bases. This CDR3 comprises 14 residues. Germline V gene sequence: CDR1 LNHNV, CDR2 YYDKDF (reference sequence). The CDR3 spells CATSRPGTGDGYTF. CDR3 in DNA: TGTGCCACCAGCCGTCCCGGGACAGGGGATGGCTACACCTTC.

In regard to this clone: The same CDR3 can be traced to other DNA sequences in this sample. The chain links TRBV2 to TRBJ1-5, with D possibly matching TRBD1 (5 bases). Looked up from germline, CDR1 is SNHLY and CDR2 is FYNNEI. V was pared by 4 bases and J by 3 bases, with 7 bases between. CDR3 length: 13 amino acids. The chain's CDR3 is CASSGQLNQPQHF. The CDR3 DNA reads as TGTGCCAGCAGTGGACAGCTCAATCAGCCCCAGCATTTT.

V usage is TRBV7-2 and J usage is TRBJ1-4; 10 bases are a match to TRBD1. The CDR3 sequence is 15 residues long. The V gene end was trimmed by 2 bases and the J gene end by 7 bases; junction bases not matched to a gene: 4. The germline CDR1 and CDR2 sequences are SGHTA and FQGNSA. The DNA of the CDR3 is TGTGCCAGCAGCTTATCCGGGACAGGGGTTGAAAAACTGTTTTTT. Translation gives CASSLSGTGVEKLFF.

The chain carries TRBV7-8 and TRBJ1-3; TRBD1 aligns across 8 bases. CDR1 and CDR2 (germline): SGHVS, FQNEAQ. The junction had 1 base not matched to a gene; V was cut back by 3 bases and J by 0 bases. The CDR3 contains 15 residues. This CDR3 is CASSFDRGSGNTIYF. The CDR3 DNA sequence: TGTGCCAGCAGCTTCGACAGGGGCTCTGGAAACACCATATATTTT. Complete variable domain (other parts from reference TRBV7-8 and TRBJ1-3): GAGVSQSPRYKVAKRGQDVALRCDPISGHVSLFWYQQALGQGPEFLTYFQNEAQLDKSGLPSDRFFAERPEGSVSTLKIQRTQQEDSAVYLCASSFDRGSGNTIYFGEGSWLTVV.

The CDR3: CASSLFNMETQYF. The DNA for the CDR3 is TGTGCCAGCAGCTTGTTTAATATGGAGACCCAGTACTTC. The V call is TRBV5-5, the J call TRBJ2-5; D call uncertain. Trimming removed 1 base from V and 5 bases from J, with 9 bases in between. Germline V gene data show CDR1 as SGHKS and CDR2 as YYEKEE (reference sequence). This CDR3 has 13 residues.

The chain couples TRBV13 to TRBJ1-1; 7 nucleotides align to TRBD1. Germline loops: CDR1 PRHDT, CDR2 FYEKMQ (reference sequence). Germline trimming cut 2 bases from V and 3 bases from J; bases unmatched to any gene: 15. This CDR3 contains 18 residues. CDR3 DNA: TGTGCCAGCAGCTTAAGGGCCCTAGCACAGGGGTTCGACACTGAAGCTTTCTTT. Residues: CASSLRALAQGFDTEAFF.

The gene calls are TRBV29-1 and TRBJ1-3; 9 bases agree with TRBD1. Germline V gives CDR1 SQVTM, CDR2 ANQGSEA. The CDR3 extends over 13 amino acids. With 6 bases clipped from V and 4 bases from J, the junction kept 4 bases outside the gene matches. This CDR3 is CSVATGGGNTIYF. The CDR3 DNA sequence: TGCAGCGTAGCGACAGGGGGAGGAAACACCATATATTTT.

CDR3 sequence: CASSSQIQGAEQYF. The DNA of the CDR3 is TGCGCCAGCAGCTCACAAATTCAGGGGGCAGAGCAGTACTTC. The chain is built from TRBV5-1 and TRBJ2-7; TRBD1 agrees at 8 bases. This CDR3 has 14 residues. V gave up 3 bases and J gave up 7 bases; unmatched junction bases: 9. Germline values: CDR1 SGHRS, CDR2 YFSETQ.

The chain recombines TRBV5-4 with TRBJ1-1; weak D call: TRBD1 (5 bases). The CDR3 extends over 16 amino acids. Trimming took off 3 bases at V and 0 bases at J, with 15 bases between the two ends. Germline V lookup: CDR1 SGHNT, CDR2 YYREEE (reference sequence). The CDR3 sequence: CASSWSGENLNTEAFF. The CDR3 DNA is TGTGCCAGCAGCTGGTCGGGGGAGAACCTGAACACTGAAGCTTTCTTT.

The V gene is TRBV10-3, the J gene TRBJ1-5; 9 bases align to TRBD1. This CDR3 comprises 14 residues. With 6 bases clipped from V and 3 bases from J, the junction kept 3 bases outside the gene matches. The V gene's germline CDR1 is ENHRY and CDR2 SYGVKD. CDR3 sequence: CAISRDRANQPQHF. The CDR3 DNA is TGTGCCATCAGCCGGGACAGGGCCAATCAGCCCCAGCATTTT.

J is TRBJ2-3 and V is TRBV7-9; tentatively, D is TRBD1 (6 bases). Deletions cut 4 bases from V and 7 bases from J, with 21 bases between. Germline loops: CDR1 SEHNR, CDR2 FQNEAQ (reference sequence). The CDR3 sequence is 16 residues long. The CDR3 DNA is TGTGCCAGCAGCTCATATGGACAGTCAGTGACTAATACGCAGTATTTT. The encoded protein is CASSSYGQSVTNTQYF.

The rearrangement links TRBV5-1 to TRBJ2-7; TRBD1 might be the D (5 bases). The CDR3 length is 14 residues. The germline V and J ends were trimmed by 4 bases and 2 bases, with 13 bases remaining between them. Germline V gives CDR1 SGHRS, CDR2 YFSETQ. The CDR3 DNA reads as TGCGCCAGCAGCCGTATTGGGGCCACCTACGAGCAGTACTTC. It encodes CASSRIGATYEQYF. The full variable domain, with the rest looked up from reference TRBV5-1 and TRBJ2-7, is KAGVTQTPRYLIKTRGQQVTLSCSPISGHRSVSWYQQTPGQGLQFLFEYFSETQRNKGNFPGRFSGRQFSNSRSEMNVSTLELGDSALYLCASSRIGATYEQYFGPGTRLTVT.

The V and J genes are TRBV3-1 (or the pseudogene TRBV3-2) and TRBJ1-1, with D uncertain. The CDR3 contains 14 residues. Looked up from germline, CDR1 is LGHDT and CDR2 is YNNKEL (reference sequence). Trimming left V 1 base short and J 1 base short, with 7 bases between. CDR3 amino acids: CASSQARKNTEAFF. As DNA, the CDR3 is TGTGCCAGCAGCCAAGCCAGAAAGAACACTGAAGCTTTCTTT.

This chain joins TRBV27 and TRBJ2-7; 8 bases line up with TRBD2. The CDR3 totals 15 residues. The trim removed 6 bases at V and 1 base at J, leaving 8 bases unmatched. The germline V gene encodes CDR1 MNHEY and CDR2 SMNVEV (reference sequence). The CDR3 DNA reads as TGTGCCAGCAGCCCTCTGGGCGGGGGGTCCTACGAGCAGTACTTC. It is translated as CASSPLGGGSYEQYF.

About this clone itself: One end of the junction is discordant with germline, which a read error may explain. This chain links TRBV24-1 with TRBJ2-7, with 11 nucleotides matching TRBD2. The germline CDR1 and CDR2 sequences are KGHDR and SFDVKD. CDR3 length equals 18 residues. The CDR3 reads CATSDLASLAGGLYVQYF. The CDR3 DNA follows: TGTGCCACCAGTGACTTGGCGTCGCTAGCGGGGGGCCTCTACGTGCAGTACTTC.

The chain has TRBV3-1 (or the pseudogene TRBV3-2) and TRBJ2-3; 16 bases map to TRBD2. Trimming took 4 bases from V and 5 from J; bases not matched to a gene: 15. This CDR3 comprises 20 residues. The germline V gene encodes CDR1 LGHDT and CDR2 YNNKEL (reference sequence). The CDR3 DNA sequence: TGTGCCAGCAGCCCTGGGACTAGCGGGGGGGTATACACTCGTGGAGATACGCAGTATTTT. This encodes CASSPGTSGGVYTRGDTQYF.

The chain has TRBV12-5 and TRBJ1-3; D is possibly TRBD1 (6 bases). Per the germline V gene, CDR1 is LGHNT and CDR2 is FRNRAP. CDR3 length: 14 amino acids. The germline V and J ends were trimmed by 4 bases and 9 bases, with 16 bases remaining between them. Here the CDR3 DNA reads TGTGCTAGTGGTTCCGGGCAGGGGTATGGCACCATATATTTT. It yields the protein CASGSGQGYGTIYF.

J is TRBJ1-4 and V is TRBV24-1; D gene uncertain. Trimming cost V 4 bases and J 2 bases, with 4 bases left between them. This CDR3 comprises 13 residues. The V gene's germline CDR1 is KGHDR and CDR2 SFDVKD. The CDR3 loop is CATSEGTNEKLFF. Written as DNA, the CDR3 is TGTGCCACCAGTGAGGGCACTAATGAAAAACTGTTTTTT.

The V gene is TRBV11-2, the J gene TRBJ1-1; 7 bases line up with TRBD1. CDR3 length equals 15 residues. J lost 0 bases, V lost 4 bases, and 5 bases had no gene match. Germline lookup yields CDR1 SGHAT and CDR2 FQNNGV. CDR3 bases: TGTGCCAGCAGCTGGGACAGTACTATGAACACTGAAGCTTTCTTT. It translates to CASSWDSTMNTEAFF. Filled out from reference TRBV11-2 and TRBJ1-1, the complete variable domain reads EAGVAQSPRYKIIEKRQSVAFWCNPISGHATLYWYQQILGQGPKLLIQFQNNGVVDDSQLPKDRFSAERLKGVDSTLKIQPAKLEDSAVYLCASSWDSTMNTEAFFGQGTRLTVV.

The rearrangement uses TRBV18 and TRBJ1-1, with a weak D call TRBD1 (6 bases). V was trimmed by 5 bases and J by 0 bases, leaving 19 bases between them. The CDR3 has 17 residues. The germline gives CDR1 KGHSH, CDR2 LQKENI. The CDR3 sequence: CASSNRASFSMNTEAFF. In DNA form, the CDR3 reads TGTGCCAGCTCAAACAGGGCCTCCTTCTCTATGAACACTGAAGCTTTCTTT.

The chain joins TRBV3-1 (or the pseudogene TRBV3-2) to TRBJ2-1; 8 bases map to TRBD1. After removal of 8 bases from V and 5 bases from J, the junction contained 14 bases not matched to a gene. The length of the CDR3 is 16 residues. The germline V gene has CDR1 LGHDT and CDR2 YNNKEL (reference sequence). The CDR3 DNA reads as TGTGCCAGCCGCTCATACCTCGGGACAGGAAACAATGAGCAGTTCTTC. It specifies CASRSYLGTGNNEQFF.

The genes are TRBV20-1 and TRBJ1-5; 8 nucleotides match TRBD1. The germline CDR1 and CDR2 sequences are DFQATT and SNEGSKA (reference sequence). After removal of 3 bases from V and 10 bases from J, the junction contained 14 bases not matched to a gene. There are 15 residues in the CDR3. The CDR3 DNA sequence: TGCAGTGCTAGTAAGGACAGGGCGGGATGGGGTCCCCAGCATTTT. Its translation is CSASKDRAGWGPQHF.